Here is one T cell receptor (beta chain) with its context. This record comes from a study of blood T cell repertoires in COVID-19. Original processing notes: Amplification of reference gene primers provided the estimated nucleated cell counts. Method: immunoSEQ multiplex PCR; TCRdb's copy keeps in-frame clones and lacks some. V and J calls and clone size come straight from that table; D and trimming were deduced from the DNA. The data show about 160,000 clones, around four fifths seen once. Germline V gives CDR1 SGHVS, CDR2 FNYEAQ. Trimming stripped 5 bases from V and 1 base from J, with 17 bases between. The CDR3 loop spans 16 amino acids. Categorization into cohorts depended on clinical history that participants reported.

The chain uses TRBV7-6 and TRBJ2-5; D perhaps matches TRBD2 (6 bases). The sequenced sample consisted of PBMCs or T cells enriched from blood (not recorded which). The TCR sequence derives from a woman aged 45-65 years in a cohort exposed to, infected with or recovered from COVID-19 (not recorded which). The CDR3 reads CASSPKDVAVQETQYF. CDR3 sequence (DNA): TGTGCCAGCAGCCCTAAGGATGTAGCGGTCCAAGAGACCCAGTACTTC.